This TCR beta chain was found in a study of blood T cell repertoires in COVID-19. Generated by immunoSEQ multiplex PCR, the TCRdb table keeps only in-frame clones and is missing some. The table lists around 380,000 clones, about 89% of them singletons, with around 1.3% in the top ten. Germline assignment: CDR1 SGHTA and CDR2 FQGNSA. Trimming removed 5 bases from V and 7 bases from J, with 12 bases in between. The CDR3 is 14 residues long. Sequenced sample: PBMCs or T cells enriched from blood (not recorded which). V usage is TRBV7-2 and J usage is TRBJ1-6; no reliable D call. The receptor was derived from a man aged 25 to 40 who had recovered from COVID-19. The CDR3: CASSPRETNSPLHF. Written as DNA, the CDR3 is TGTGCCAGCAGCCCGCGGGAGACAAATTCACCCCTCCACTTT.